This entry describes one TCR beta chain. The antigen remains unidentified. Clones were read by immunoSEQ multiplex PCR, and TCRdb kept only the in-frame ones, dropping some. The sample includes around 980,000 clones, roughly 74% of them seen just once. This record comes from a study of shared clonotypes between healthy human individuals. Study findings and constraints: Since donors were few, the genetic and exposure-history diversity represented was limited. Generation probabilities were higher for clonotypes shared across all four sorted-subset donors than for unshared ones.

This CDR3 is built from 15 residues. Per the germline V gene, CDR1 is KGHSH and CDR2 is LQKENI. V gave up 3 bases and J gave up 9 bases; unmatched junction bases: 11. The chain joins TRBV18 to TRBJ1-2; the match to TRBD1 covers 9 bases. The sequence was collected from a man between 18 and 29 years old in good health. Some clones in this sample may be carry-over from other donors' samples. The material sequenced was memory CD4+ T cells from PBMCs. Stated subset: CD45RA-negative fraction. CDR3 in DNA: TGTGCCAGCTCACCTATACAGGGGGCGAAAAATAGCTACACCTTC. This encodes CASSPIQGAKNSYTF. The variable domain in full, with the rest retrieved from reference TRBV18 and TRBJ1-2, is NAGVMQNPRHLVRRRGQEARLRCSPMKGHSHVYWYRQLPEEGLKFMVYLQKENIIDESGMPKERFSAEFPKEGPSILRIQQVVRGDSAAYFCASSPIQGAKNSYTFGSGTRLTVV.